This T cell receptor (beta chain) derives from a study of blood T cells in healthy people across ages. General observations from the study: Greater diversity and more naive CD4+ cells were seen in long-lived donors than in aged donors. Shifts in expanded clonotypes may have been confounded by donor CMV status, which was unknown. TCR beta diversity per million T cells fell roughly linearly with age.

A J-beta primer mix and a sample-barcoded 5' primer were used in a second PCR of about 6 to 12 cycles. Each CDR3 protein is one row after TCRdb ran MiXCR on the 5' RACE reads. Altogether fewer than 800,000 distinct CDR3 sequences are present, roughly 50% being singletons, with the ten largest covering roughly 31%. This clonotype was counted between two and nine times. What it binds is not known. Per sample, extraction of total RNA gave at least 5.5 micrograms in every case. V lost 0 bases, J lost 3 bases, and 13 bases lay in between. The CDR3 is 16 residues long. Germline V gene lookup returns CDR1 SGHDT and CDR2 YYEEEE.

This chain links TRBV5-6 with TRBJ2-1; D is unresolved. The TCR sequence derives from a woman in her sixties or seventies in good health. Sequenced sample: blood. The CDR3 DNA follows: TGTGCCAGCAGCTTGGGATCCTCAGACCTCTACAATGAGCAGTTCTTC. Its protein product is CASSLGSSDLYNEQFF.